This is a list of T cell receptor beta chains from one sample in a study of blood T cells in healthy people across ages. Using its own MiXCR run on the 5' RACE reads, TCRdb lists one record per CDR3 protein. The sample has 1 million to 1.2 million distinct CDR3 sequences, under 40% seen once. The sequencing sample was made of blood. Receptors originate from a young man in good health. CDR3s include the opening cysteine and the closing phenylalanine or tryptophan. D genes are given only for firm matches. The listing skips clone size in some rows; elsewhere it reads once, few, many or a size class.

cdr3_aa clone_size d_call j_call v_call
CSARARADTEAFF few - TRBJ1-1 TRBV20-1
CASSPDTEGQETQYF - - TRBJ2-5 TRBV6-2/TRBV6-3
CSASGPGEKLFF - - TRBJ1-4 TRBV20-1
CASSSSALNAEAFF - - TRBJ1-1 TRBV7-3
CASRRALAGSDTQYF - TRBD2 TRBJ2-3 TRBV27
CASSQNIVGLGTDTQYF - - TRBJ2-3 TRBV4-3
CASSLFRVAGANVLTF - - TRBJ2-6 TRBV5-1
CSALGGNQAYEQYF - TRBD2 TRBJ2-7 TRBV29-1
CASTPTSSTDTQYF few - TRBJ2-3 TRBV6-5
CASTFGTYTEAFF few - TRBJ1-1 TRBV6-2/TRBV6-3
CSARDGRTASYNEQYF - - TRBJ2-7 TRBV20-1
CASSLRSGNTGELFF - - TRBJ2-2 TRBV7-9
CSARGGGGDNTEAFF - - TRBJ1-1 TRBV20-1
CASSVSMNTEAFF few - TRBJ1-1 TRBV6-1
CASSHPGGQTSTDTQYF - - TRBJ2-3 TRBV18
CASSSYRDEANYGYTF few - TRBJ1-2 TRBV7-2
CSASRDSNTEAFF few TRBD1 TRBJ1-1 TRBV20-1
CASSSLASGAYEQYF - - TRBJ2-7 TRBV7-9
CSVDGDRDYGCTF - - TRBJ1-2 TRBV29-1
CSARDHSASGYEQYF - TRBD2 TRBJ2-7 TRBV20-1
CASSLGEIGYGYTF - - TRBJ1-2 TRBV5-6
CASGRAGTDFNEQFF - TRBD1 TRBJ2-1 TRBV12-5
CASSQTSGGPRDTQYF - TRBD2 TRBJ2-3 TRBV12-3/TRBV12-4
CASSLAGQGLAKNIQYF - - TRBJ2-4 TRBV7-2
CATSDSYMGMVYGYTF - - TRBJ1-2 TRBV24-1
CAISEKQTTNEKLFF - - TRBJ1-4 TRBV10-3
CASTVIYGVVGANEQYF - - - TRBV12-3/TRBV12-4
CASSLDSGGSYEQYF many TRBD2 TRBJ2-7 TRBV7-2
CASSPRSSETQYF - - TRBJ2-5 TRBV7-9
CASSYSGFPSYEQYF - - TRBJ2-7 TRBV6-2/TRBV6-3
CASSQDSGSDLPAFF - - TRBJ2-1 TRBV4-3
CASSKQGAGEQYF few - TRBJ2-7 TRBV3-1
CASSRNRQGSATNEKLFF few TRBD1 TRBJ1-4 TRBV27
CASSLSASLETQYF - - TRBJ2-5 TRBV11-2
CASSLDTQDGRMNTEAFF - - TRBJ1-1 TRBV5-1
CSARGVGQETQYF few - TRBJ2-5 TRBV20-1
CASSYSGREGWNQPQHF few - TRBJ1-5 TRBV6-6
CASSYLAQQETQYF - - TRBJ2-5 TRBV5-4
CASSPRDYGRLSTGELFF few TRBD2 TRBJ2-2 TRBV9
CASSQRLLGDTQYF - - TRBJ2-3 TRBV3-1
CASSPVAGITDTQYF once TRBD2 TRBJ2-3 TRBV9
CASSLKAVRGTGELFF - - TRBJ2-2 TRBV12-3/TRBV12-4
CAIRDGSQDTQYF few - TRBJ2-3 TRBV10-3
CASSESTVMNTEAFF - - TRBJ1-1 TRBV6-1
CASSYPMTSGISDTQYF many TRBD2 TRBJ2-3 TRBV6-2/TRBV6-3
CSASTDRVGNYGYTF - TRBD1 TRBJ1-2 TRBV20-1